This TCR beta chain was found in a study of T cell responses to AZD1222 COVID-19 vaccine. Some clones are missing from TCRdb's copy, which holds only in-frame ones; the method was immunoSEQ multiplex PCR. The table lists tens of thousands of clones, 90% of them singletons. This CDR3 is 16 amino acids long. The V end lost 4 bases, the J end lost 4 bases, and 19 bases lay between the germline ends. CDR1 MGHRA and CDR2 YSYEKL come from the germline V gene. The genes are TRBV4-1 and TRBJ1-1; no definite D call. This TCR came from an adult in good health. The sample here was peripheral blood, taken on day 0 of AZD1222 vaccination. DNA of the CDR3: TGCGCCAGCAGCCTCGGTGGCCACGGGTCGGGCACTGAAGCTTTCTTT. Translation: CASSLGGHGSGTEAFF.